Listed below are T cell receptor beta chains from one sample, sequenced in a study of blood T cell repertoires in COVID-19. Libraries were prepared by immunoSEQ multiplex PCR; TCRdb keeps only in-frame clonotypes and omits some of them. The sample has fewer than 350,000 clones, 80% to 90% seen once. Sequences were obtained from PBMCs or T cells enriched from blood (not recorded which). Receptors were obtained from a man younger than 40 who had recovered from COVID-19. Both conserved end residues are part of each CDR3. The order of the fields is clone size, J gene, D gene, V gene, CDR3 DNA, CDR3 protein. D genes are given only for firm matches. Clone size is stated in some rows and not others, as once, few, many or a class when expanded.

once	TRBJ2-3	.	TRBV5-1	TGCGCCAGCAGCTTGTCAGGACAGTACACAGATACGCAGTATTTT	CASSLSGQYTDTQYF
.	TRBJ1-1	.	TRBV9	TGTGCCAGCAGCGGAGACTTACAGGGTTTCACTGAAGCCTTCTTT	CASSGDLQGFTEAFF
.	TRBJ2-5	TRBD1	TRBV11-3	TGTGCCAGCAGCTCAGGGGGCCGGGAGACCCAGTACTTC	CASSSGGRETQYF
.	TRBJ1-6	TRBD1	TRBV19	TGTGCCAGTAGCCGAGTACCGGGACAGGGAAATTCACCCCTCCACTTT	CASSRVPGQGNSPLHF
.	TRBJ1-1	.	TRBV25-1	TGTGCCAGCAGTGAATATTTCGGGAACACTGAAGCTTTCTTT	CASSEYFGNTEAFF
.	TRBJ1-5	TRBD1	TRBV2	TGTGCCAGCAGTGCGGACAGGATCAATCAGCCCCAGCATTTT	CASSADRINQPQHF
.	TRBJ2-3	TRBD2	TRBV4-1	TGCGCCAGCAGCCAAGATCGGTCTAGCGGGGGGCATACGCAGTATTTT	CASSQDRSSGGHTQYF
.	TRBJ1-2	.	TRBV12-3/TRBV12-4	TGTGCCAGCAGTTTGGAGGGTAACTATGGCTACACCTTC	CASSLEGNYGYTF
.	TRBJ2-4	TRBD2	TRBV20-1	TGCAGTGCTAGTGGTGAACTAGCGGGGGCCAAAAACATTCAGTACTTC	CSASGELAGAKNIQYF
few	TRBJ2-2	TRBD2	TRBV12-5	TGTGCTAGTGGTTATCCGCTAGCGGGGGGGCTATACGGGGAGCTGTTTTTT	CASGYPLAGGLYGELFF
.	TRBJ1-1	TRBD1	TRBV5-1	TGCGCCAGCGGGCGGACAGGGAGCACTGAAGCTTTCTTT	CASGRTGSTEAFF
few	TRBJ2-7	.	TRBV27	TGTGCCAGCAGTTTATCAAGGCCAGGAAGTACCTACGAGCAGTACTTC	CASSLSRPGSTYEQYF
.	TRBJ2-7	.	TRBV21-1	TGTGCCAGCAGCAAACACAGGGGGCTAGAGCGCTCATTCTACGAGCAGTACTTC	CASSKHRGLERSFYEQYF
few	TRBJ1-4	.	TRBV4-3	TGCGCCAGCAGCCTGCAGGGGCCCCCTGCAACTAATGAAAAACTGTTTTTT	CASSLQGPPATNEKLFF
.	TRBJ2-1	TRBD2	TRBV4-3	TGCGCCAGCAGCCGTAATAAGAATTTTATTACTAGCGGGGGGGCAGATGAGCAGTTCTTC	CASSRNKNFITSGGADEQFF
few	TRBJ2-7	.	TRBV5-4	TGTGCCAGCAGCGGCGGGTCCCAGAGTGAGCAGTACTTC	CASSGGSQSEQYF
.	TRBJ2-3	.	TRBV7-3	TGTGCCAGCAGCTTAAATCCCGGAGATACGCAGTATTTT	CASSLNPGDTQYF
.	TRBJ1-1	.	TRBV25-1	TGTGCCAGTCAGAAAAGCGTCACTGAAGCTTTCTTT	CASQKSVTEAFF
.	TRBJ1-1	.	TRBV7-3	TGTGCCAGCAGCGCAGAAGGCGGGGGCACTGAAGCTTTCTTT	CASSAEGGGTEAFF
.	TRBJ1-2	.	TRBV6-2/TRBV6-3	TGTGCCAGCAGTTATCGCGGAGGATCCTATGGCTACACCTTC	CASSYRGGSYGYTF
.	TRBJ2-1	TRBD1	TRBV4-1	TGCGCCAGCAGCCTCCCGGGACAGCGCCCTTTGGTGTTCTTC	CASSLPGQRPLVFF
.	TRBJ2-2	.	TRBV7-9	TGTGCCAGCAGCTTAGGGGAAGGGGCGAACACCGGGGAGCTGTTTTTT	CASSLGEGANTGELFF
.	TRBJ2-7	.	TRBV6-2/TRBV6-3	TGTGCCAGCAGTTACTCGAGAGGTCGGGAGACTACCTACGAGCAGTACTTC	CASSYSRGRETTYEQYF
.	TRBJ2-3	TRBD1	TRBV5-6	TGTGCCAGCAGCTTGGGGACAGGGGGCATAGATACGCAGTATTTT	CASSLGTGGIDTQYF
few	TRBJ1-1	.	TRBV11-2	TGTGCCAGCAGCTTAGATCCGGGAGTGCGGGCTGAAGCTTTCTTT	CASSLDPGVRAEAFF
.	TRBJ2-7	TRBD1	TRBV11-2	TGTGCCAGCAGCGTTGACAGGGGGCCCTACGAGCAGTACTTC	CASSVDRGPYEQYF
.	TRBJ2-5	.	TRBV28	TGTGCCAGCAGTCCCCCAAGGGGGTGGGAGACCCAGTACTTC	CASSPPRGWETQYF
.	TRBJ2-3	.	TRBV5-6	TGTGCCAGCAGCACACGTCGACAGACAGATACGCAGTATTTT	CASSTRRQTDTQYF
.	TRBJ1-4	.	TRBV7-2	TGTGCCAGCAGCTTAGGGGGAGGGGAAAAACTGTTTTTT	CASSLGGGEKLFF
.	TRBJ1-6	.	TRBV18	TGTGCCAGCTCACCCTCATTCAACGGGAATTCACCCCTCCACTTT	CASSPSFNGNSPLHF
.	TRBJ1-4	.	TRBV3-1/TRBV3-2	TGTGCCAGCAGCCAAGGCTTCGGGTTGGGTGAAAAACTGTTTTTT	CASSQGFGLGEKLFF
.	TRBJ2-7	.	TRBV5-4	TGTGCCAGCAGCCTGTCCGGGGAGCGGTACTTC	CASSLSGERYF
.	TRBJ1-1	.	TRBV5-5	TGTGCCAGCAGCCTAGCGTCCCTGAACACTGAAGCTTTCTTT	CASSLASLNTEAFF
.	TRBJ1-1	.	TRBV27	TGTGCCAGCAAAAACAGGATTGAAGCTTTCTTT	CASKNRIEAFF
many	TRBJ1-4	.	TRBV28	TGTGCCAGCAACCCAGGGGTTCGAGGGGAAAAACTGTTTTTT	CASNPGVRGEKLFF
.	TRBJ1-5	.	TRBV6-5	TGTGCCAGCAGTTACGAGCGGCGTCGAGACAATCAGCCCCAGCATTTT	CASSYERRRDNQPQHF
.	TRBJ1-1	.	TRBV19	TGTGCCAGTATCCCTCCGGCGGGGCGGGGACGGAACACTGAAGCTTTCTTT	CASIPPAGRGRNTEAFF
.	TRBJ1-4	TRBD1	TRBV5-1	TGCGCCAGCAGCTTGGGCAGGGGACAGATGGTCGGAGAAAAACTGTTTTTT	CASSLGRGQMVGEKLFF
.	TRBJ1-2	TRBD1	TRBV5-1	TGCGCCACCAGACTAAGGACAGGGCCCAACTATGGCTACACCTTC	CATRLRTGPNYGYTF
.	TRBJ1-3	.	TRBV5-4	TGTGCCAGCAGCTCCGTGACAGCGTTGAGAATAAGGGGAAACACCATATATTTT	CASSSVTALRIRGNTIYF
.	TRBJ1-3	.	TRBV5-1	TGCGCCAGCAGCTTGGCCCCCGGCTCTGGAAACACCATATATTTT	CASSLAPGSGNTIYF
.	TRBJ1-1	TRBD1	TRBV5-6	TGTGCCAGCAGCCCCTACCCGACAGGGACCACTGAAGCTTTCTTT	CASSPYPTGTTEAFF
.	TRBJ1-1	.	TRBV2	TGTGCCAGCAGTGCACAGGGTTACAGTGAAGCTTTCTTT	CASSAQGYSEAFF
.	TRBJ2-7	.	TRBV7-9	TGTGCCAGCAGCTCTTGGGTGCCGGGGTCCTACGAGCAGTACTTC	CASSSWVPGSYEQYF
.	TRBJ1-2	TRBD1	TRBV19	TGTGCCAGTAAGCGGACAGGGTCCTATGGCTACACCTTC	CASKRTGSYGYTF
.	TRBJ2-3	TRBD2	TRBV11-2	TGTGCCAGCAGTGAGTCGGGGGGGCTTTTTTTTGAGAATACGCAGTATTTT	CASSESGGLFFENTQYF
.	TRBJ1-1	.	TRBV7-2	TGTGCCAGCAGCGTACAGTTCGAGAACACTGAAGCTTTCTTT	CASSVQFENTEAFF
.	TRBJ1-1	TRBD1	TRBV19	TGTGCCAGTAGTCCCCCAGGGGGCACTGAAGCTTTCTTT	CASSPPGGTEAFF
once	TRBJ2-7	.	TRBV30	TGTGCCTGGAGTGTCCTGGGGGGCTCCTACGAGCAGTACTTC	CAWSVLGGSYEQYF
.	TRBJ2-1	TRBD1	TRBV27	TGTGCCAGCAGTGTACAGGGGGCGCCTTTTAATGAGCAGTTCTTC	CASSVQGAPFNEQFF
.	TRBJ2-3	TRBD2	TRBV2	TGTGCCAGCAGCCCGGGACTAGCGGATCACACAGATACGCAGTATTTT	CASSPGLADHTDTQYF
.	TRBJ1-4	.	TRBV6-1	TGTGCCAGCAGTGACGAACCCGGGATGAAACTGTTTTTT	CASSDEPGMKLFF